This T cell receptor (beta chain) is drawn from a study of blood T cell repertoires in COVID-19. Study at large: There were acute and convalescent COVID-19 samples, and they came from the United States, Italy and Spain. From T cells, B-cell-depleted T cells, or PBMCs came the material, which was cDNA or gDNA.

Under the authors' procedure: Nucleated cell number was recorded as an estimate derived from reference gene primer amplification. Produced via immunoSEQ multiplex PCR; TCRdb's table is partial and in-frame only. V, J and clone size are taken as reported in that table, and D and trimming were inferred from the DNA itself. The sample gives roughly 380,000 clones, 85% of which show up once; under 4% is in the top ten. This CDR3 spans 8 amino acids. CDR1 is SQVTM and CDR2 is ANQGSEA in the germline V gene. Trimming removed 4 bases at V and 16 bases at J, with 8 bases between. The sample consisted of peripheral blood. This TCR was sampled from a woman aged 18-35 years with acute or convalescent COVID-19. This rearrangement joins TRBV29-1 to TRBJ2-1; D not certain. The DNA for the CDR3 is TGCAGCGTTGGCGATGAATTCTTC. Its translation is CSVGDEFF.